This is a list of T cell receptor beta chains from one sample in a study of T cell repertoires in aging, cancer and after chemotherapy. TCRdb redid the calling of the multiplex PCR reads with MiXCR, one entry per CDR3 protein. The top ten hold approximately 8.1% of the sample, which has under 2,500 distinct CDR3 sequences, 28% seen once. Sequenced material: blood. Receptor source: a human donor with a solid tumor. Both conserved end residues are part of each CDR3. The order of the fields is CDR3 protein, V gene, CDR3 length.

CDR3 protein: CAWSVGGQVSGELFF; V gene: TRBV30; CDR3 length: 15
CDR3 protein: CASSLPPGLAWRGSYEQYF; V gene: TRBV7-2; CDR3 length: 19
CDR3 protein: CAWSISGSTDTQYF; V gene: TRBV30; CDR3 length: 14
CDR3 protein: CASSLTLMYQETQYF; V gene: TRBV5-1; CDR3 length: 15
CDR3 protein: CSAREGAANEKLFF; V gene: TRBV20-1; CDR3 length: 14
CDR3 protein: CASSLVASGGPGNEQFF; V gene: TRBV13; CDR3 length: 17
CDR3 protein: CASRGQGASYEQYF; V gene: TRBV6-5; CDR3 length: 14
CDR3 protein: CAWTDNNEQFF; V gene: TRBV30; CDR3 length: 11
CDR3 protein: CAGSLPGGDGYTF; V gene: TRBV7-9; CDR3 length: 13
CDR3 protein: CASSEGLAEETQYF; V gene: TRBV6-5; CDR3 length: 14
CDR3 protein: CASSLTFYSDTQYF; V gene: TRBV6-5; CDR3 length: 14
CDR3 protein: CASSWEWGTDTQYF; V gene: TRBV5-1; CDR3 length: 14
CDR3 protein: CASSLVGTGSTYGYTF; V gene: TRBV5-1; CDR3 length: 16
CDR3 protein: CASSPRQFLNTEAFF; V gene: TRBV27; CDR3 length: 15
CDR3 protein: CASRLHGGSNSPLHF; V gene: TRBV5-4; CDR3 length: 15
CDR3 protein: CSAWDRDSGPNQPQHF; V gene: TRBV20-1; CDR3 length: 16
CDR3 protein: CASSTIYGPAGVGLETQYF; V gene: TRBV5-6; CDR3 length: 19
CDR3 protein: CSVGRGAGNTEAFF; V gene: TRBV29-1; CDR3 length: 14
CDR3 protein: CAISSTTGNTIYF; V gene: TRBV10-3; CDR3 length: 13
CDR3 protein: CASWRGEIFRKLFF; V gene: TRBV7-6; CDR3 length: 14
CDR3 protein: CGKQGSYGYTF; V gene: TRBV20-1; CDR3 length: 11
CDR3 protein: CSAPTGGNTIYF; V gene: TRBV20-1; CDR3 length: 12
CDR3 protein: CASSRDRESGGYTF; V gene: TRBV7-2; CDR3 length: 14
CDR3 protein: CASSSQQGEETQYF; V gene: TRBV5-4; CDR3 length: 14
CDR3 protein: CSVVGQGAYNEQFF; V gene: TRBV29-1; CDR3 length: 14
CDR3 protein: CAGGQTHNEQFF; V gene: TRBV27; CDR3 length: 12